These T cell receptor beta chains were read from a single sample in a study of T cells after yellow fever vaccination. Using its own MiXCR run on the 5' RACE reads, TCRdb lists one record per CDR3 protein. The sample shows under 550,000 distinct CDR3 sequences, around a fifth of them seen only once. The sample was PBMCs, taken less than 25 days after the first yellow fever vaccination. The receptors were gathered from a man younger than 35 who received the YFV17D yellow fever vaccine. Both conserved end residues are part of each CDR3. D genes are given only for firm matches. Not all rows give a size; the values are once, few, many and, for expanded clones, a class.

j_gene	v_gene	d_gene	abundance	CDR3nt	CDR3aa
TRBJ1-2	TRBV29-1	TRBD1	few	TGCAGCGTTGAGGCAGGGGGCGGCTATGGCTACACCTTC	CSVEAGGGYGYTF
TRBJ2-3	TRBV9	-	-	TGTGCCAGCAGCCCTAGCTATCACCCCACAGATACGCAGTATTTT	CASSPSYHPTDTQYF
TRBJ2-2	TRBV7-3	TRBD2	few	TGTGCCAGCAGGCCAGGACTAGCGGCCAACACCGGGGAGCTGTTTTTT	CASRPGLAANTGELFF
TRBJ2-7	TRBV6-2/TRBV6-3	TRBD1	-	TGTGCCAGCAGACTTGCGGGACAGGGTGGATACGAGCAGTACTTC	CASRLAGQGGYEQYF
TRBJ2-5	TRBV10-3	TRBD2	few	TGTGCCACCACTAGCGGTGACTCCCAAGAGACCCAGTACTTC	CATTSGDSQETQYF
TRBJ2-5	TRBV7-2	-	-	TGTGCCAGCAGCTTAGGGGCAGGGCAAGAGACCCTGTACTTC	CASSLGAGQETLYF
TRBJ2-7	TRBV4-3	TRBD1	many	TGTGCCAGCAGTCAAGGGACAGGATACGAGCAGTACTTC	CASSQGTGYEQYF
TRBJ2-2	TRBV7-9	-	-	TGTGCCAGCAGCTTGGTTATACCCTCCGCCGGGGAGCTGTTTTTT	CASSLVIPSAGELFF
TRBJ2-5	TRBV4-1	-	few	TGCGCCAGCAGCCAAAGGGGGAACCAAGAGACCCAGTACTTC	CASSQRGNQETQYF
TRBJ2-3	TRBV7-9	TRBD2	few	TGTGCCAGCAGCCCAATGGGGGCTAGCGGGGTGACGCAGTATTTT	CASSPMGASGVTQYF
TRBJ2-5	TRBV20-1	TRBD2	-	TGCAGTGCCAGACTAGCGGGGGTAACAATAGAGACCCAGTACTTC	CSARLAGVTIETQYF
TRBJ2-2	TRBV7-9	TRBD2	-	TGTGCCAGCAGCAGCGCTAGCGGGACGAACACCGGGGAGCTGTTTTTT	CASSSASGTNTGELFF
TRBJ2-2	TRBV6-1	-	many	TGTGCCAGCACCCAGGGTGGGTCGACCGGGGAGCTGTTTTTT	CASTQGGSTGELFF
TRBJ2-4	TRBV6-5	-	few	TGTGCCAGCAGTTTTACCTCAGAGTTAAACATTCAGTACTTC	CASSFTSELNIQYF
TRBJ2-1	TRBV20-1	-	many	TGCAGTGCTGACTTACCCCCCTACAATGAGCAGTTCTTC	CSADLPPYNEQFF
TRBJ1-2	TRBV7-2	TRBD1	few	TGTGCCAGCAGCGCCTCACAGGGGAACTATGGCTACACCTTC	CASSASQGNYGYTF
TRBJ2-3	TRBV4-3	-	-	TGCGCCAGCAGCCAACGGCTTATGCCGGGATCCCGCACAGATACGCAGTATTTT	CASSQRLMPGSRTDTQYF
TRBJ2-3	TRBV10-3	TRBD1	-	TGTGCCATCAGCACAGGGGCAGATACGCAGTATTTT	CAISTGADTQYF
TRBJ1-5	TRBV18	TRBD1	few	TGTGCCAGCTCCCTTCAGGGGGGACAAACCAATCAGCCCCAGCATTTT	CASSLQGGQTNQPQHF
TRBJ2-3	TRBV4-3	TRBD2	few	TGCGCCAGCAGCCAAGATCTAGCGGGGTGGGTGGTTACTCGGGCGCAGTATTTT	CASSQDLAGWVVTRAQYF
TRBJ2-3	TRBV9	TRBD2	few	TGTGCCAGCAGCCCCGGACTAGCGGGGCCAGGGACAGATACGCAGTATTTT	CASSPGLAGPGTDTQYF
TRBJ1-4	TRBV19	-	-	TGTGCCAGTAGGTCCCAGGGAGCGGCTAATGAAAAACTGTTTTTT	CASRSQGAANEKLFF
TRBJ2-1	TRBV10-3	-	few	TGTGCCATCAGTGAGTCCGGGGGTACTTACAATGAGCAGTTCTTC	CAISESGGTYNEQFF
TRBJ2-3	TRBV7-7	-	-	TGTGCCGCCGGAGACCGGGACGGGGCAGATACGCAGTATTTT	CAAGDRDGADTQYF
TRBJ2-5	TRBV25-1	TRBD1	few	TGTGCCAGCAGCGAGGGACAGGGGCCCCAAGAGACCCAGTACTTC	CASSEGQGPQETQYF
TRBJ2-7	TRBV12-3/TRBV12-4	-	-	TGTGCCAGCAGTTTAGCGGTCTTACCCGGCGAGCAGTACTTC	CASSLAVLPGEQYF
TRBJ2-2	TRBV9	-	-	TGTGCCAGCAGCGTACAACTGAATGCCGGGGAGCTGTTTTTT	CASSVQLNAGELFF
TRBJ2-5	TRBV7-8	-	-	TGTGCCAGCAGCTTAGGCGGGGATTTTAGAGAGACCCAGTACTTC	CASSLGGDFRETQYF
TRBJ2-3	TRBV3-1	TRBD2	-	TGTGCCAGCAGCCGAGTCGTCTCGGGACTAGCGGCGGCGGGTACGCAGTATTTT	CASSRVVSGLAAAGTQYF
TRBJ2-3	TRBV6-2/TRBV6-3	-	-	TGTGCCAGCAGTTCAGCAGGGGAAGGCTTCGTTACGCAGTATTTT	CASSSAGEGFVTQYF
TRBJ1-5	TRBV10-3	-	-	TGTGCCATCAGTGAGTCGTCTCTACCTAGCAATCAGCCCCAGCATTTT	CAISESSLPSNQPQHF
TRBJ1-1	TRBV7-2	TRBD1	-	TGTGCCAGCAGCTTAGGACCCGGACAGGGAGGGACTGAAGCTTTCTTT	CASSLGPGQGGTEAFF
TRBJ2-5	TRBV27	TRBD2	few	TGTGCCAGCAGACTAGCGGGGGCGAGGGAGACCCAGTACTTC	CASRLAGARETQYF
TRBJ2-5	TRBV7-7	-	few	TGTGCTAGCAGCCCTCTTGACGGGGGGCGGTATGAGACCCAGTACTTC	CASSPLDGGRYETQYF
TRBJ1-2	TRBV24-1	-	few	TGTGCCACCAGTGATCCGGGCCGGGGCTACACCTTC	CATSDPGRGYTF
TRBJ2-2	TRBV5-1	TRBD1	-	TGCGCCAGCAGCCATGGCGACAGGGCCCTCACCGGGGAGCTGTTTTTT	CASSHGDRALTGELFF
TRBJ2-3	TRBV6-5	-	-	TGTGCCAGCAGTTACAACCCTATACTCCCGGACATTAGCACAGATACGCAGTATTTT	CASSYNPILPDISTDTQYF
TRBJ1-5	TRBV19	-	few	TGTGCCAGTAGTATTTATACTCTCAATCAGCCCCAGCATTTT	CASSIYTLNQPQHF
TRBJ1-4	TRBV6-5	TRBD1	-	TGTGCCAGCAGTTACTCTGGGACAGGGTGGGAAAAACTGTTTTTT	CASSYSGTGWEKLFF
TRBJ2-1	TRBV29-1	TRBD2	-	TGCAGCGGTAGCGGGGGGGCATCCAATGAGCAGTTCTTC	CSGSGGASNEQFF
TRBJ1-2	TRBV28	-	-	TGTGCCAGCAGTTCATCAGGTGGCTACACCTTC	CASSSSGGYTF
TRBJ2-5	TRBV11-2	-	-	TGTGCCAGCAGCTTAGAATCTGCCAGCGGAGGCTTCCAAGAGACCCAGTACTTC	CASSLESASGGFQETQYF
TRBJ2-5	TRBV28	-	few	TGTGCCAGCAGTGGACTGGGGGGGCCCCTCCGAGAGACCCAGTACTTC	CASSGLGGPLRETQYF
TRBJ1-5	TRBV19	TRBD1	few	TGTGCCAGTAGTTCGATACAGGGGGCCCGGGATCATCAGCCCCAGCATTTT	CASSSIQGARDHQPQHF
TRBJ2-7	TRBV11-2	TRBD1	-	TGTGCCAGCAGCCCAGGGGGAGTGTACGAGCAGTACTTC	CASSPGGVYEQYF
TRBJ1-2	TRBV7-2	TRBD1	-	TGTGCCAGCAGCTTAGCTACAGGGGCGAATGGCTACACCTTC	CASSLATGANGYTF
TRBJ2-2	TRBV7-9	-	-	TGTGCCAGCAGCTTAGCGCGAGGAACAGCCACCGGGGAGCTGTTTTTT	CASSLARGTATGELFF
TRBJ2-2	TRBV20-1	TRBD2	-	TGCAGTGCTCCCCGGGCAGGGACTAGCGGGACCGGGGAGCTGTTTTTT	CSAPRAGTSGTGELFF
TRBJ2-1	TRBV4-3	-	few	TGCGCCAGCAGCGACGACTTTGGGTCGGGGTACAATGAGCAGTTCTTC	CASSDDFGSGYNEQFF
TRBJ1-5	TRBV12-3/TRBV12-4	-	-	TGTGCCAGCAGTTTTTGGTCAGCTTATAGCAATCAGCCCCAGCATTTT	CASSFWSAYSNQPQHF
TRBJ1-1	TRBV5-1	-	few	TGCGCCAGCAGCTACTCCGGGGCCATGAACACTGAAGCTTTCTTT	CASSYSGAMNTEAFF
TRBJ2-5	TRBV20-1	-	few	TGCAGTGCTAGAGATGGCGGGGCGACCCGAGAGACCCAGTACTTC	CSARDGGATRETQYF